Listed below are T cell receptor beta chains from one sample, sequenced in a study of T cell repertoires in cytomegalovirus infection. Their antigens remain unidentified. Using its own MiXCR run on the reads, TCRdb lists one record per CDR3 protein. Altogether about 83,000 distinct CDR3 sequences are present, 40% to 50% being singletons, with the ten largest covering 85% to 95%. This sample comprised CD8+ T cells from cultured PBMCs, obtained from culture after CMV antigen stimulation. These receptors were taken from a human donor in good health (CMV status not recorded). Some clones in this sample may be carry-over from other donors' samples. CDR3s include the opening cysteine and the closing phenylalanine or tryptophan. The order of the fields is CDR3 protein, CDR3 DNA, V gene, clone size, J gene, CDR3 length, D gene. The D gene is left open where the match is weak. Clone size is not always given. Where it is, it says once, few, many or a class for expanded clones.

cdr3_aa: CASSTHPLADYEQFF
cdr3_nt: TGTGCCAGCAGCACCCATCCCCTAGCTGACTATGAGCAGTTCTTC
v_call: TRBV7-3
clone_size: many
j_call: TRBJ2-1
cdr3_length: 15
d_call: -

cdr3_aa: CASSPAGDTDTQYF
cdr3_nt: TGTGCCAGCAGCCCAGCCGGGGACACAGATACGCAGTATTTT
v_call: TRBV7-6
clone_size: -
j_call: TRBJ2-3
cdr3_length: 14
d_call: -

cdr3_aa: CASSLDRWGSPPIF
cdr3_nt: TGTGCCAGCAGCTTAGACAGGTGGGGCAGCCCCCCTATCTTC
v_call: TRBV7-6
clone_size: few
j_call: TRBJ2-1
cdr3_length: 14
d_call: -

cdr3_aa: CASSPFISLAYEQYF
cdr3_nt: TGTGCCAGCAGCCCGTTCATTAGCCTAGCCTACGAGCAGTACTTC
v_call: TRBV28
clone_size: -
j_call: TRBJ2-7
cdr3_length: 15
d_call: -

cdr3_aa: CASSFGTAEETQYF
cdr3_nt: TGTGCCAGTAGTTTTGGGACAGCTGAAGAGACCCAGTACTTC
v_call: TRBV19
clone_size: few
j_call: TRBJ2-5
cdr3_length: 14
d_call: TRBD1

cdr3_aa: CASSSQGEGLRDEQFF
cdr3_nt: TGTGCCAGCAGCTCCCAGGGGGAGGGCCTTCGCGACGAGCAGTTCTTC
v_call: TRBV28
clone_size: -
j_call: TRBJ2-1
cdr3_length: 16
d_call: -

cdr3_aa: CASSLTAQETQYF
cdr3_nt: TGTGCCAGCAGCTTAACAGCCCAAGAGACCCAGTACTTC
v_call: TRBV7-9
clone_size: -
j_call: TRBJ2-5
cdr3_length: 13
d_call: -

cdr3_aa: CASSMASGSVDTQYF
cdr3_nt: TGTGCCAGTAGTATGGCTAGCGGGAGTGTGGATACGCAGTATTTT
v_call: TRBV19
clone_size: few
j_call: TRBJ2-3
cdr3_length: 15
d_call: TRBD2

cdr3_aa: CASRRARPSGERYNEQFF
cdr3_nt: TGTGCCAGCAGGCGGGCCCGGCCTAGCGGTGAAAGATACAATGAGCAGTTCTTC
v_call: TRBV5-6
clone_size: -
j_call: TRBJ2-1
cdr3_length: 18
d_call: TRBD2

cdr3_aa: CASSQDWSLRGGELFF
cdr3_nt: TGCGCCAGCAGCCAAGATTGGTCCTTGCGAGGCGGGGAGCTGTTTTTT
v_call: TRBV4-1
clone_size: -
j_call: TRBJ2-2
cdr3_length: 16
d_call: -

cdr3_aa: CASSATMKQETQYF
cdr3_nt: TGTGCCAGCAGCGCCACAATGAAACAAGAGACCCAGTACTTC
v_call: TRBV7-6
clone_size: few
j_call: TRBJ2-5
cdr3_length: 14
d_call: -

cdr3_aa: CASSPLWETDTQYF
cdr3_nt: TGTGCCAGCAGCCCTCTATGGGAAACAGATACGCAGTATTTT
v_call: TRBV7-9
clone_size: -
j_call: TRBJ2-3
cdr3_length: 14
d_call: -

cdr3_aa: CASTPPVGLDTEAFF
cdr3_nt: TGTGCCAGCACCCCCCCGGTGGGGTTGGACACTGAAGCTTTCTTT
v_call: TRBV6-6
clone_size: once
j_call: TRBJ1-1
cdr3_length: 15
d_call: -

cdr3_aa: CASSFAMRGAEEAFF
cdr3_nt: TGTGCCAGCAGCTTTGCTATGCGGGGTGCAGAAGAAGCTTTCTTT
v_call: TRBV7-8
clone_size: -
j_call: TRBJ1-1
cdr3_length: 15
d_call: -

cdr3_aa: CASSQDFRGDTQYF
cdr3_nt: TGCGCCAGCAGCCAAGACTTCAGGGGGGATACGCAGTATTTT
v_call: TRBV4-1
clone_size: -
j_call: TRBJ2-3
cdr3_length: 14
d_call: TRBD1

cdr3_aa: CASTEQGSGSYNSPLHF
cdr3_nt: TGTGCCAGCACCGAACAGGGGTCTGGCTCCTATAATTCACCCCTCCACTTT
v_call: TRBV6-1
clone_size: few
j_call: TRBJ1-6
cdr3_length: 17
d_call: TRBD1

cdr3_aa: CASSFSGNYEQYF
cdr3_nt: TGTGCCAGCAGCTTTTCCGGGAACTACGAGCAGTACTTC
v_call: TRBV7-9
clone_size: -
j_call: TRBJ2-7
cdr3_length: 13
d_call: -

cdr3_aa: CAISEVPGHQETQYF
cdr3_nt: TGTGCCATCAGTGAGGTCCCGGGACACCAAGAGACCCAGTACTTC
v_call: TRBV10-3
clone_size: few
j_call: TRBJ2-5
cdr3_length: 15
d_call: -

cdr3_aa: CASREDWESSYNSPLHF
cdr3_nt: TGTGCCAGCAGGGAGGACTGGGAGAGCTCCTATAATTCACCCCTCCACTTT
v_call: TRBV12-3/TRBV12-4
clone_size: -
j_call: TRBJ1-6
cdr3_length: 17
d_call: -

cdr3_aa: CASSLYRLAGDEQFF
cdr3_nt: TGTGCCAGCAGCCTCTACCGACTAGCGGGGGATGAGCAGTTCTTC
v_call: TRBV7-9
clone_size: -
j_call: TRBJ2-1
cdr3_length: 15
d_call: TRBD2

cdr3_aa: CASSLAGGTGSQETQYF
cdr3_nt: TGTGCCAGCAGCTTAGCGGGTGGGACTGGGTCACAAGAGACCCAGTACTTC
v_call: TRBV7-6
clone_size: -
j_call: TRBJ2-5
cdr3_length: 17
d_call: -

cdr3_aa: CASSDREDSGNTIYF
cdr3_nt: TGTGCCAGCAGTGACCGGGAGGACTCTGGAAACACCATATATTTT
v_call: TRBV12-3/TRBV12-4
clone_size: -
j_call: TRBJ1-3
cdr3_length: 15
d_call: -

cdr3_aa: CASSSIPYNTEAFF
cdr3_nt: TGTGCCAGCAGTTCCATCCCGTATAACACTGAAGCTTTCTTT
v_call: TRBV28
clone_size: -
j_call: TRBJ1-1
cdr3_length: 14
d_call: -

cdr3_aa: CASSLGTGGQETQYF
cdr3_nt: TGTGCCAGCAGCTTAGGGACAGGGGGCCAAGAGACCCAGTACTTC
v_call: TRBV7-9
clone_size: few
j_call: TRBJ2-5
cdr3_length: 15
d_call: TRBD1

cdr3_aa: CASSKSGSPTSGNTIYF
cdr3_nt: TGTGCCAGCAGCAAATCCGGGAGCCCCACGTCTGGAAACACCATATATTTT
v_call: TRBV7-4
clone_size: -
j_call: TRBJ1-3
cdr3_length: 17
d_call: -

cdr3_aa: CACPSGLTTEAFF
cdr3_nt: TGTGCCTGCCCCTCAGGGTTGACCACTGAAGCTTTCTTT
v_call: TRBV6-6
clone_size: -
j_call: TRBJ1-1
cdr3_length: 13
d_call: -

cdr3_aa: CASQGLAGSSTDTQYF
cdr3_nt: TGTGCCAGCCAGGGACTAGCGGGCTCTAGCACAGATACGCAGTATTTT
v_call: TRBV12-3/TRBV12-4
clone_size: -
j_call: TRBJ2-3
cdr3_length: 16
d_call: TRBD2

cdr3_aa: CASSPFQGAYEQYF
cdr3_nt: TGTGCCAGCAGCCCTTTCCAGGGGGCGTACGAGCAGTACTTC
v_call: TRBV7-8
clone_size: -
j_call: TRBJ2-7
cdr3_length: 14
d_call: TRBD1

cdr3_aa: CASSLSSPSRYEQYF
cdr3_nt: TGTGCCAGCAGCTTATCTAGCCCGTCTAGATACGAGCAGTACTTC
v_call: TRBV7-6
clone_size: few
j_call: TRBJ2-7
cdr3_length: 15
d_call: -

cdr3_aa: CASSLRQGAYQETQYF
cdr3_nt: TGTGCCAGCAGCTTACGCCAGGGGGCCTACCAAGAGACCCAGTACTTC
v_call: TRBV7-6
clone_size: -
j_call: TRBJ2-5
cdr3_length: 16
d_call: TRBD1

cdr3_aa: CASSLRSTGTNTGELFF
cdr3_nt: TGTGCCAGCAGCCTCCGCTCCACAGGGACGAACACCGGGGAGCTGTTTTTT
v_call: TRBV7-8
clone_size: few
j_call: TRBJ2-2
cdr3_length: 17
d_call: -

cdr3_aa: CASSVGGYEQYF
cdr3_nt: TGTGCCAGCAGTGTGGGAGGCTACGAGCAGTACTTC
v_call: TRBV27
clone_size: -
j_call: TRBJ2-7
cdr3_length: 12
d_call: -

cdr3_aa: CASSLASGVRWAYNEQFF
cdr3_nt: TGTGCCAGCAGCTTAGCGTCCGGGGTCAGGTGGGCCTACAATGAGCAGTTCTTC
v_call: TRBV7-6
clone_size: -
j_call: TRBJ2-1
cdr3_length: 18
d_call: -

cdr3_aa: CSASGDTRGYSNQPQHF
cdr3_nt: TGCAGTGCTAGCGGGGACACTAGGGGGTATAGCAATCAGCCCCAGCATTTT
v_call: TRBV20-1
clone_size: -
j_call: TRBJ1-5
cdr3_length: 17
d_call: -

cdr3_aa: CAGLGGTLNTEAFF
cdr3_nt: TGTGCCGGCCTCGGAGGGACTTTGAACACTGAAGCTTTCTTT
v_call: TRBV12-3/TRBV12-4
clone_size: -
j_call: TRBJ1-1
cdr3_length: 14
d_call: -

cdr3_aa: CASSYSERNNSPLHF
cdr3_nt: TGTGCCAGCAGTTACTCGGAACGGAACAATTCACCCCTCCACTTT
v_call: TRBV6-6
clone_size: few
j_call: TRBJ1-6
cdr3_length: 15
d_call: -

cdr3_aa: CASTSGTGAYEQYF
cdr3_nt: TGTGCCAGCACTTCCGGGACAGGAGCCTACGAGCAGTACTTC
v_call: TRBV27
clone_size: -
j_call: TRBJ2-7
cdr3_length: 14
d_call: TRBD1

cdr3_aa: CASSLLNRGAEAFF
cdr3_nt: TGTGCCAGCAGCTTGCTCAACAGGGGTGCTGAAGCTTTCTTT
v_call: TRBV5-6
clone_size: few
j_call: TRBJ1-1
cdr3_length: 14
d_call: TRBD1

cdr3_aa: CASSYTYREVAYEQYF
cdr3_nt: TGTGCCAGCAGTTACACCTACAGGGAGGTGGCCTACGAGCAGTACTTC
v_call: TRBV6-8
clone_size: -
j_call: TRBJ2-7
cdr3_length: 16
d_call: -

cdr3_aa: CASSLSRVTYNEQFF
cdr3_nt: TGTGCCAGCAGCTTGAGCAGGGTAACCTACAATGAGCAGTTCTTC
v_call: TRBV7-9
clone_size: -
j_call: TRBJ2-1
cdr3_length: 15
d_call: -

cdr3_aa: CATSIGGINEQFF
cdr3_nt: TGTGCCACCTCTATCGGAGGGATTAATGAGCAGTTCTTC
v_call: TRBV15
clone_size: -
j_call: TRBJ2-1
cdr3_length: 13
d_call: -

cdr3_aa: CASSSPAGQGSNQPQHF
cdr3_nt: TGTGCCAGCAGTTCCCCCGCAGGGCAGGGGAGCAATCAGCCCCAGCATTTT
v_call: TRBV6-1
clone_size: few
j_call: TRBJ1-5
cdr3_length: 17
d_call: -

cdr3_aa: CASSNRGLNTEAFF
cdr3_nt: TGTGCCAGCAGTAACAGGGGCCTCAACACTGAAGCTTTCTTT
v_call: TRBV6-1
clone_size: -
j_call: TRBJ1-1
cdr3_length: 14
d_call: TRBD1

cdr3_aa: CASSQLPSGNTIYF
cdr3_nt: TGTGCCAGCAGTCAACTCCCCTCTGGAAACACCATATATTTT
v_call: TRBV12-3/TRBV12-4
clone_size: -
j_call: TRBJ1-3
cdr3_length: 14
d_call: -

cdr3_aa: CASSQSGGANEQFF
cdr3_nt: TGCGCCAGCAGCCAAAGCGGGGGGGCGAATGAGCAGTTCTTC
v_call: TRBV4-1
clone_size: -
j_call: TRBJ2-1
cdr3_length: 14
d_call: TRBD2

cdr3_aa: CASSPPLTGSVEQYF
cdr3_nt: TGTGCCAGCAGCCCCCCCCTGACAGGCAGCGTCGAGCAGTACTTC
v_call: TRBV7-9
clone_size: -
j_call: TRBJ2-7
cdr3_length: 15
d_call: -

cdr3_aa: CASSSPTVNTEAFF
cdr3_nt: TGTGCCAGTAGTTCTCCGACAGTGAACACTGAAGCTTTCTTT
v_call: TRBV19
clone_size: -
j_call: TRBJ1-1
cdr3_length: 14
d_call: -

cdr3_aa: CSVVGQGLAGELFF
cdr3_nt: TGCAGCGTTGTAGGACAGGGTCTGGCCGGGGAGCTGTTTTTT
v_call: TRBV29-1
clone_size: -
j_call: TRBJ2-2
cdr3_length: 14
d_call: TRBD1

cdr3_aa: CASRRLAASTDTQYF
cdr3_nt: TGTGCCAGCCGACGACTAGCAGCTAGCACAGATACGCAGTATTTT
v_call: TRBV2
clone_size: -
j_call: TRBJ2-3
cdr3_length: 15
d_call: TRBD2

cdr3_aa: CASSLGERDYGYTF
cdr3_nt: TGTGCCAGCAGCTTGGGGGAGAGGGACTATGGCTACACCTTC
v_call: TRBV7-9
clone_size: -
j_call: TRBJ1-2
cdr3_length: 14
d_call: -

cdr3_aa: CASSPGDRAPYEQYF
cdr3_nt: TGTGCCAGCAGCCCCGGGGACAGGGCCCCCTACGAGCAGTACTTC
v_call: TRBV7-6
clone_size: few
j_call: TRBJ2-7
cdr3_length: 15
d_call: TRBD1

cdr3_aa: CATLTVSDEQFF
cdr3_nt: TGTGCCACCCTGACAGTAAGCGATGAGCAGTTCTTC
v_call: TRBV6-1
clone_size: -
j_call: TRBJ2-1
cdr3_length: 12
d_call: -

cdr3_aa: CASSLAWQGGNQPQHF
cdr3_nt: TGTGCCAGCAGCTTAGCTTGGCAGGGGGGGAATCAGCCCCAGCATTTT
v_call: TRBV7-2
clone_size: few
j_call: TRBJ1-5
cdr3_length: 16
d_call: TRBD1